The TCR beta chain under discussion was sequenced for a study of blood T cell repertoires in COVID-19. Looking at the study overall: Collection of acute and convalescent COVID-19 samples took place in the United States, Italy and Spain.

V was clipped by 1 base and J by 4 bases, with 11 bases between them. The germline V gene has CDR1 MNHNS and CDR2 SASEGT. CDR3 length equals 16 residues. In the source study's methods: For nucleated cells, counts were estimated from reference gene primer amplification. Profiling relied on immunoSEQ multiplex PCR, and the TCRdb table lists in-frame clones only, not all of them. From that table come the V and J calls and clone size; the DNA was used to work out D and trimming. The top ten hold under 4.5% of the sample, which has fewer than 85,000 clones, about 79% seen once. The source material was peripheral blood. The chain recombines TRBV6-1 with TRBJ1-6, with D maybe TRBD1 (5 bases). The receptor's source is a woman aged 60 to 75 with acute or convalescent COVID-19. The DNA for the CDR3 is TGTGCCAGCAGTGAAGGGGCAGGGCGATATAATTCACCCCTCCACTTT. It codes for CASSEGAGRYNSPLHF.